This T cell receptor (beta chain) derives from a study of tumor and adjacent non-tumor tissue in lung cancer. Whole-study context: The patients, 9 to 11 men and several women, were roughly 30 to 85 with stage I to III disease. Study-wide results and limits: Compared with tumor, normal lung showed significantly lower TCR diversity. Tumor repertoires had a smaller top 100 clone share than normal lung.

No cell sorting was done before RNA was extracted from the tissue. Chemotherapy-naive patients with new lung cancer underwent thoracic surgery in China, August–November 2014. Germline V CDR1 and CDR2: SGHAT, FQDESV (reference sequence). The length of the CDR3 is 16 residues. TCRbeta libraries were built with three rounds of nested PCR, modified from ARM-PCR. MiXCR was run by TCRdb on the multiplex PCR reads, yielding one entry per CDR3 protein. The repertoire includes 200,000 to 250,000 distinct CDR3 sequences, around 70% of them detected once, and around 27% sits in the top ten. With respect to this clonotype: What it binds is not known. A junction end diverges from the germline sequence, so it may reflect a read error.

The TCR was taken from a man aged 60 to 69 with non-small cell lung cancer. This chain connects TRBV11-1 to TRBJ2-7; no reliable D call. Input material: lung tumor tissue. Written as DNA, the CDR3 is TGTGCCAGCAGCTTAGCGATTCGTGACAACTCCTATGAGCATTGCTTC. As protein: CASSLAIRDNSYEHCF.